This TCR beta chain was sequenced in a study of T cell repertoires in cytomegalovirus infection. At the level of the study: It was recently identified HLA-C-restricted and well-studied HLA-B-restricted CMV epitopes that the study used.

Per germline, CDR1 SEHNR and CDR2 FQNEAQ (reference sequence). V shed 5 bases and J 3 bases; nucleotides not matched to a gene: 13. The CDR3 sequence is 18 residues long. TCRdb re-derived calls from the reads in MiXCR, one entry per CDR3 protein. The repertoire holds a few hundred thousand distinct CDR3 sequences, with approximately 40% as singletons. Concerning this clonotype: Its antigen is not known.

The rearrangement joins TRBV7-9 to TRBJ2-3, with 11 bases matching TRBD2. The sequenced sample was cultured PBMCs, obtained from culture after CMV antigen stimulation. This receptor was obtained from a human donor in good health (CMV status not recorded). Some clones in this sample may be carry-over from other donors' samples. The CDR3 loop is CASSTSSGRPRGTDTQYF. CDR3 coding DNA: TGTGCCAGCAGCACCTCTAGCGGGAGGCCCCGGGGGACAGATACGCAGTATTTT.